The 27 T cell receptor beta chains given below trace back to one sample, sequenced in a study of technical replicates of blood from a handful of donors. The repertoire was sequenced with immunoSEQ multiplex PCR; TCRdb's copy has only in-frame clones and lacks some. The sample contains about 93,000 clones, about 95% of which appear only once. The material sequenced was T cells isolated from PBMCs. The receptors come from a human donor in good health.

CDR3 in amino acids: CATDRGILNTEAFF. CDR3 coding DNA: TGCGCCACGGACAGGGGAATTCTGAACACTGAAGCTTTCTTT. This chain joins TRBV10-2 and TRBJ1-1, with TRBD1 identical over 9 bases. The length of the CDR3 is 14 residues. V shed 10 bases and J 0 bases; nucleotides not matched to a gene: 6. Germline V gene data show CDR1 as WSHSY and CDR2 as SAAADI.

This clone was counted a few times. V gene TRBV4-1 combines with J gene TRBJ2-5; 12 bases agree with TRBD2. The germline CDR1 and CDR2 sequences are MGHRA and YSYEKL. With V trimmed by 6 bases and J by 5 bases, 4 bases remained unmatched. The length of the CDR3 is 14 residues. CDR3 protein: CASSRLAGVETQYF. As DNA, the CDR3 is TGCGCCAGCAGTAGACTAGCGGGGGTTGAGACCCAGTACTTC.

The J gene is TRBJ1-4, the V gene TRBV28; tentatively, D is TRBD1 (5 bases). Germline V gene data show CDR1 as MDHEN and CDR2 as SYDVKM. Deletions cut 5 bases from V and 3 bases from J, with 10 bases between. The CDR3 spans 14 residues. CDR3: CASSQGTANEKLFF. CDR3 DNA sequence: TGTGCCAGCAGTCAGGGAACCGCTAATGAAAAACTGTTTTTT.

The rearrangement joins TRBV7-8 to TRBJ1-4; D unclear. The V end was cut by 1 base, the J end by 7 bases, with 13 bases between. This CDR3 has 15 amino acids. Germline CDR1 is SGHVS and CDR2 is FQNEAQ. The CDR3, as DNA: TGTGCCAGCAGCTTAGGTGGTACAGCTACTGAAAAACTGTTTTTT. Amino acid sequence: CASSLGGTATEKLFF.

V usage is TRBV5-1 and J usage is TRBJ2-1; 8 bases are a match to TRBD2. This CDR3 spans 14 amino acids. J gave up 5 bases and V 4 bases, and 5 bases lay outside the gene matches. CDR1 is SGHRS, CDR2 YFSETQ, per germline. The CDR3 coding sequence is TGCGCCAGCAGCCGTAGCGGGGCCAACAATGAGCAGTTCTTC. This sequence encodes CASSRSGANNEQFF.

In DNA, the CDR3 is TGCGCCAGCAGCTTACCGACAGGGGAGGATGGCTACACCTTC. Translation gives CASSLPTGEDGYTF. The rearrangement links TRBV4-1 to TRBJ1-2; 8 bases agree with TRBD1. Germline CDR1 and CDR2: MGHRA and YSYEKL. V was pared by 5 bases and J by 6 bases, with 8 bases of the junction left unmatched. The CDR3 covers 14 residues.

This clone appeared once. The chain's CDR3 is CASSLVGTGAEETQYF. The CDR3 region has the DNA TGCGCCAGCAGCTTGGTAGGGACAGGGGCCGAAGAGACCCAGTACTTC. The chain couples TRBV5-1 to TRBJ2-5; 10 bases align to TRBD1. V gave up 0 bases and J gave up 3 bases; unmatched junction bases: 5. The CDR3 runs to 16 residues. Germline values: CDR1 SGHRS, CDR2 YFSETQ.

This clone has only one observation. The chain is built from TRBV7-9 and TRBJ1-2; 7 bases agree with TRBD1. CDR3 length equals 15 residues. Germline values: CDR1 SEHNR, CDR2 FQNEAQ (reference sequence). J lost 5 bases, V lost 5 bases, and 11 bases had no gene match. The CDR3 loop is CASSPPAEQGYGYTF. CDR3 sequence (DNA): TGTGCCAGCAGCCCCCCAGCGGAACAGGGGTATGGCTACACCTTC.

The gene calls are TRBV6-5 and TRBJ2-1, with a possible D match to TRBD1 (5 bases). CDR3 length: 13 amino acids. The germline gives CDR1 MNHEY, CDR2 SVGAGI. Trimming cost V 2 bases and J 9 bases, with 11 bases left between them. The CDR3 protein is CASSYLQGSEQFF. As DNA, the CDR3 is TGTGCCAGCAGTTACCTGCAGGGTAGTGAGCAGTTCTTC.

The chain carries TRBV5-4 and TRBJ1-4; D might be TRBD1 (6 bases). CDR3 length: 14 amino acids. CDR1 is SGHNT, CDR2 YYREEE, per germline (reference sequence). V gave up 4 bases and J gave up 8 bases, with 15 bases separating them. CDR3: CASSAGGAGEKLFF. CDR3 bases: TGTGCCAGCAGCGCGGGGGGGGCAGGCGAAAAACTGTTTTTT.

The chain employs TRBV6-6 and TRBJ2-2, with TRBD1 identical over 10 bases. The V and J ends lost 5 bases and 5 bases, in that order; junction bases with no gene match: 8. The CDR3 contains 16 residues. Germline V lookup: CDR1 MNHNY, CDR2 SVGAGI (reference sequence). CDR3: CASSPTGGPFTGELFF. CDR3 coding DNA: TGTGCCAGCAGTCCGACAGGGGGCCCTTTTACCGGGGAGCTGTTTTTT.

The chain joins TRBV19 to TRBJ2-7; possible D gene TRBD2, 6 bases. Trimming cost V 3 bases and J 5 bases, with 8 bases left between them. The CDR3 has 12 amino acids. Germline CDR1 and CDR2: LNHDA and SQIVND (reference sequence). CDR3 DNA sequence: TGTGCCAGTAGTATTGGGGGGAACGAGCAGTACTTC. Protein: CASSIGGNEQYF.

The chain recombines TRBV5-1 with TRBJ2-1, with TRBD2 matching 13 bases. V lost 2 bases to trimming and J lost 6 bases; unmatched junction nucleotides: 2. The germline V gene has CDR1 SGHRS and CDR2 YFSETQ. The CDR3 is 15 amino acids. The CDR3 spells CASSLGLAGANEQFF. CDR3 DNA sequence: TGCGCCAGCAGCTTAGGACTAGCGGGAGCCAATGAGCAGTTCTTC.

The chain has TRBV19 and TRBJ2-1; 10 nucleotides align to TRBD2. In germline, CDR1 is LNHDA, CDR2 SQIVND (reference sequence). Trimming cost V 3 bases and J 7 bases; bases outside gene matches: 15. This CDR3 is built from 18 residues. The CDR3 coding sequence is TGTGCCAGTAGTATCCAACAGGACCCACGTAGCGGGAGGAATGAGCAGTTCTTC. Its translation: CASSIQQDPRSGRNEQFF.

This clone was observed a single time. V is TRBV7-9 and J is TRBJ2-5; 10 nucleotides agree with TRBD1. CDR3 length equals 16 residues. V lost 1 base to trimming and J lost 5 bases; unmatched junction nucleotides: 7. Looked up from germline, CDR1 is SEHNR and CDR2 is FQNEAQ (reference sequence). DNA of the CDR3: TGTGCCAGCAGCTTAGGGACAGGGGGAAGGATGGAGACCCAGTACTTC. Its protein product is CASSLGTGGRMETQYF.

The chain recombines TRBV29-1 with TRBJ2-1, with 7 bases identical to TRBD1. V gave up 2 bases and J gave up 6 bases; unmatched junction bases: 10. CDR1 SQVTM and CDR2 ANQGSEA come from the germline V gene. CDR3 length equals 15 residues. CDR3: CSVEKHDRVGNEQFF. DNA of the CDR3: TGCAGCGTTGAAAAGCACGACAGGGTGGGCAATGAGCAGTTCTTC.

CDR3 amino acids: CASSATLHQPQHF. Written as DNA, the CDR3 is TGTGCCAGCAGTGCGACACTCCATCAGCCCCAGCATTTT. The rearrangement joins TRBV27 to TRBJ1-5, with no clear D. V shed 5 bases and J shed 5 bases, with 10 bases lying between them. This CDR3 contains 13 residues. The V gene's germline CDR1 is MNHEY and CDR2 SMNVEV (reference sequence).

The genes are TRBV2 and TRBJ1-2; 9 bases fit TRBD1. The V gene end was trimmed by 6 bases and the J gene end by 5 bases; junction bases not matched to a gene: 4. The CDR3 consists of 13 residues. In germline, CDR1 is SNHLY, CDR2 FYNNEI. CDR3 loop: CASRWTGDYGYTF. DNA for the CDR3: TGTGCCAGCAGATGGACAGGGGATTATGGCTACACCTTC.

The chain has TRBV6-5 and TRBJ1-1, with a tentative D call TRBD1 (5 bases). Trimming left V 7 bases short and J 10 bases short, with 16 bases between. This CDR3 has 12 amino acids. From germline, CDR1 is MNHEY and CDR2 SVGAGI. CDR3 DNA sequence: TGTGCCAGCACCGCAAGGGCGGGGGGAGCTTTCTTT. This gives the protein CASTARAGGAFF.

The chain recombines TRBV6-5 with TRBJ2-1; 8 bases match TRBD1. From germline, CDR1 is MNHEY and CDR2 SVGAGI. The V segment lost 7 bases and the J segment 3 bases; nucleotides outside the gene matches: 5. The CDR3 extends over 14 amino acids. CDR3 DNA: TGTGCCAGCACGTTAGGGACAGGCTACAATGAGCAGTTCTTC. Translation gives CASTLGTGYNEQFF.

The chain joins TRBV4-1 to TRBJ2-7; the D is unclear. V was shortened by 1 base and J by 2 bases, with 9 bases between the two germline ends. This CDR3 is 14 amino acids long. Germline loops: CDR1 MGHRA, CDR2 YSYEKL. The CDR3 nucleotides read TGCGCCAGCAGCCAAGGCCGGTCGACCTACGAGCAGTACTTC. Protein product: CASSQGRSTYEQYF.

The chain recombines TRBV5-1 with TRBJ2-1; D gene unclear. The CDR3 sequence is 16 residues long. The ends were cut back, 1 base at V and 8 bases at J, with 19 bases in the middle. Per the germline V gene, CDR1 is SGHRS and CDR2 is YFSETQ. CDR3 protein: CASSLFVTEPAYEQFF. In DNA, the CDR3 is TGCGCCAGCAGCTTGTTCGTTACGGAGCCGGCGTATGAGCAGTTCTTC.

V usage is TRBV5-6 and J usage is TRBJ1-4; 9 bases match TRBD1. There are 18 residues in the CDR3. Germline V gene lookup returns CDR1 SGHDT and CDR2 YYEEEE. The ends lost 1 base at V and 0 bases at J; junction bases unmatched: 7. The CDR3 DNA follows: TGTGCCAGCAGCTTGATGGGACAGGGACTTGCAACTAATGAAAAACTGTTTTTT. Translated: CASSLMGQGLATNEKLFF.

In this sample, this clone turned up once. The rearrangement links TRBV10-1 to TRBJ2-2; D perhaps matches TRBD2 (6 bases). This CDR3 has 14 amino acids. V lost 6 bases to trimming and J lost 3 bases, with 11 bases between them. Germline CDR1 and CDR2: WNHNN and SYGVQD (reference sequence). The CDR3 is CASSPGGYTGELFF. CDR3 in DNA: TGCGCCAGCAGCCCCGGGGGATACACCGGGGAGCTGTTTTTT.

This CDR3 is CASSPPAWGSATEAFF. For the CDR3, the DNA is TGTGCCAGCAGTCCCCCGGCGTGGGGTAGCGCCACTGAAGCTTTCTTT. V and J are TRBV6-6 and TRBJ1-1; D is undetermined. CDR3 length: 16 amino acids. V shed 5 bases and J shed 4 bases, with 20 bases lying between them. The V gene's germline CDR1 is MNHNY and CDR2 SVGAGI (reference sequence).

This chain uses TRBV27 with TRBJ2-7, with 11 bases identical to TRBD1. V gave up 2 bases and J gave up 3 bases; unmatched junction bases: 3. The CDR3 is 15 residues long. In germline, CDR1 is MNHEY, CDR2 SMNVEV (reference sequence). The CDR3 DNA is TGTGCCAGCAGTTTAGTCGGGACAGGGGGCTACGAGCAGTACTTC. This sequence encodes CASSLVGTGGYEQYF.

The chain links TRBV11-2 to TRBJ2-7; 7 bases are a match to TRBD1. Unmatched junction bases numbered 10, after V lost 5 bases and J lost 3 bases. The germline CDR1 and CDR2 sequences are SGHAT and FQNNGV. This CDR3 is built from 15 residues. The CDR3 coding sequence is TGTGCCAGCAGCCCTCTACGAGGACAGGTCTACGAGCAGTACTTC. Protein product: CASSPLRGQVYEQYF.